The rows below give T cell receptor beta chains drawn from one sample of a study of T cell changes during pregnancy in multiple sclerosis. TCRdb's table, derived via immunoSEQ multiplex PCR, lists solely in-frame clones and lacks some. The sample holds about 68,000 clones; roughly nine tenths are singletons and the top ten take around 1.3%. Material: peripheral blood, obtained in the second trimester of pregnancy. The receptor source for this set is a female donor in good health, enrolled as a control in a pregnancy study. CDR3s include the opening cysteine and the closing phenylalanine or tryptophan. A D gene is named only where the DNA matches it firmly. The size field is filled for only some rows; it gives once, few, many or a size class.

clone size	V gene	D gene	J gene	CDR3 DNA	CDR3 protein
-	TRBV7-3	TRBD1	TRBJ2-2	TGTGCCAGCAGCTTAGGACAGGGCGCCGGGGAGCTGTTTTTT	CASSLGQGAGELFF
-	TRBV27	TRBD2	TRBJ2-7	TGTGCCAGCAGTACCAGAACTAGCGGGGGGTACGAGCAGTACTTC	CASSTRTSGGYEQYF
-	TRBV11-1	-	TRBJ2-7	TGTGCCAGCAGCTTAGCGATCTGGACTGAGCAGTACTTC	CASSLAIWTEQYF
-	TRBV19	-	TRBJ1-1	TGTGCCAGTAGTTTCGGTGACACTGAAGCTTTCTTT	CASSFGDTEAFF
-	TRBV15	-	TRBJ2-2	TGTGCCACCAGCAGAGGCGGGTTGGGCGCCGAGAACACCGGGGAGCTGTTTTTT	CATSRGGLGAENTGELFF
-	TRBV6-5	-	TRBJ1-4	TGTGCCAGCAGCTACAGGGTCAGGGGCGAAAAACTGTTTTTT	CASSYRVRGEKLFF
-	TRBV5-1	-	TRBJ1-2	TGCGCCAGCAGCTTGGACAGCCCTAACTATGGCTACACCTTC	CASSLDSPNYGYTF
-	TRBV29-1	-	TRBJ1-2	TGCAGCGTTGAACCCGGGTGGAGGGGTTATGGCTACACCTTC	CSVEPGWRGYGYTF
-	TRBV21-1	-	TRBJ2-5	TGTGCCAGCAGCAATCTGGAGGGTCAGGAGACCCAGTACTTC	CASSNLEGQETQYF
-	TRBV28	-	TRBJ2-1	TGTGCCAGCAGTTTAACTAATGAGCAGTTCTTC	CASSLTNEQFF
-	TRBV7-8	TRBD2	TRBJ2-7	TGTGCCAGCAGCGCTAGGGGACTAGCGGGGCCCTCCTACGAGCAGTACTTC	CASSARGLAGPSYEQYF
-	TRBV13	TRBD2	TRBJ2-7	TGTGCCAGCAGCATACTAGCGGGAGCCTCCTACGAGCAGTACTTC	CASSILAGASYEQYF
-	TRBV19	-	TRBJ2-3	TGTGCCAGTAGTACACCTTCGGACTACCCACGCACAGATACGCAGTATTTT	CASSTPSDYPRTDTQYF
-	TRBV30	-	TRBJ1-1	TGTGCCTACCAGGACAGACCGAACACTGAAGCTTTCTTT	CAYQDRPNTEAFF
-	TRBV28	TRBD1	TRBJ1-6	TGTGCCAGCAGTTCCGGACAGGTCTCCTATAATTCACCCCTCCACTTT	CASSSGQVSYNSPLHF
-	TRBV27	TRBD2	TRBJ2-7	TGTGCCAGCAGTTCTAGGTGGACTAGCGGGTTACGCCGGTACGAGCAGTACTTC	CASSSRWTSGLRRYEQYF
-	TRBV21-1	-	TRBJ2-1	TGTGCCAGCAGCAAACAGGATGAGCAGTTCTTC	CASSKQDEQFF
-	TRBV28	-	TRBJ1-2	TGTGCCAGCAGTTGGACTACTAACTATGGCTACACCTTC	CASSWTTNYGYTF
-	TRBV9	TRBD1	TRBJ2-3	TGTGCCAGCAGCGTACAGGGGGCGCATCCAGATACGCAGTATTTT	CASSVQGAHPDTQYF
once	TRBV28	TRBD1	TRBJ1-2	TGTGCCAGCAGCTTCGACAGGGGAAGCTCGTATGGCTACACCTTC	CASSFDRGSSYGYTF
-	TRBV28	-	TRBJ1-2	TGTGCCAGCAGTTTCCAAGGGACAAGAGGCGGGGGCTACACCTTC	CASSFQGTRGGGYTF
-	TRBV5-6	-	TRBJ1-1	TGTGCCAGCAGCCTAGAATTGATTACTGAAGCTTTCTTT	CASSLELITEAFF
-	TRBV6-1	-	TRBJ1-1	TGTGCCAGCAGTGAAGTGGGGGCGGACACTGAAGCTTTCTTT	CASSEVGADTEAFF
-	TRBV14	TRBD1	TRBJ2-5	TGTGCCCCCCCAAGTAGGACAGGGGAAGAGACCCAGTACTTC	CAPPSRTGEETQYF
-	TRBV4-2	TRBD2	TRBJ2-2	TGTGCCAGCAGCCAAGGGGGAGGCACCGGGGGGGCGAACACCGGGGAGCTGTTTTTT	CASSQGGGTGGANTGELFF
few	TRBV6-6	TRBD1	TRBJ2-7	TGTGCCAGCAGTGGGGACAGCTCCTACGAGCAGTACTTC	CASSGDSSYEQYF
-	TRBV6-5	TRBD1	TRBJ1-2	TGTGCCAGCAGTTACTCGACAGGGGATGGCTACACCTTC	CASSYSTGDGYTF
-	TRBV27	TRBD1	TRBJ1-2	TGTGCCAGCAGTCTAACCGGGACAGGGCACAACTATGGCTACACCTTC	CASSLTGTGHNYGYTF
once	TRBV11-2	-	TRBJ2-1	TGTGCCAGCAGCTTAGGTCAGAATGAGCAGTTCTTC	CASSLGQNEQFF
-	TRBV28	TRBD1	TRBJ1-2	TGTGCCAGCAGTTCAGGGGGTTCTAACTATGGCTACACCTTC	CASSSGGSNYGYTF
-	TRBV9	-	TRBJ1-3	TGTGCCAGCAGCGTAGAGGCAGGCTCTGGAAACACCATATATTTT	CASSVEAGSGNTIYF
-	TRBV7-6	-	TRBJ1-5	TGTGCCAGCAGCTTAGACGGTCCAGGGGTCAATCAGCCCCAGCATTTT	CASSLDGPGVNQPQHF
-	TRBV6-5	-	TRBJ2-2	TGTGCCAGCCTAGACTCGAACACCGGGGAGCTGTTTTTT	CASLDSNTGELFF
-	TRBV2	-	TRBJ2-1	TGTGCCAGCAGCCGGGACTGGGGGTTGGATGAGCAGTTCTTC	CASSRDWGLDEQFF
-	TRBV9	TRBD1	TRBJ2-2	TGTGCCAGCAGCGCCCTCTACGGGACAGCTATCGGGGAGCTGTTTTTT	CASSALYGTAIGELFF
-	TRBV6-5	-	TRBJ2-3	TGTGCCAGCAGTTACCGACTAGTCACAGATACGCAGTATTTT	CASSYRLVTDTQYF
-	TRBV5-3	-	TRBJ1-5	-	CARSFGPGGSQPQHF
-	TRBV6-6	-	TRBJ2-7	TGTGCCAGCACCGGACAGCTAACCTACGAGCAGTACTTC	CASTGQLTYEQYF
once	TRBV19	-	TRBJ2-2	TGTGCCAGTAGTATAACAGGGGACTACACCGGGGAGCTGTTTTTT	CASSITGDYTGELFF
-	TRBV2	-	TRBJ1-4	TGTGCCAGCGCGGAGAATGAAAAACTGTTTTTT	CASAENEKLFF
-	TRBV28	-	TRBJ1-3	TGTGCCAGCAGTTCCGTCAACTTGGGAGGCTCTGGAAACACCATATATTTT	CASSSVNLGGSGNTIYF
-	TRBV7-8	-	TRBJ2-4	TGTGCCAGCAGCTCCCAGACAGAAACCAAAAACATTCAGTACTTC	CASSSQTETKNIQYF
-	TRBV7-9	TRBD1	TRBJ2-7	TGTGCCAGCAGCTTCGGACAGGGGGGGGAGCAGTACTTC	CASSFGQGGEQYF
-	TRBV5-1	-	TRBJ2-5	TGCGCCAGCAGCTTGACCGGACACCACCAAGAGACCCAGTACTTC	CASSLTGHHQETQYF
once	TRBV13	TRBD2	TRBJ2-7	TGTGCCAGCAGCCCCTCTCCCGCGGGAGTTCGAGAGCAGTACTTC	CASSPSPAGVREQYF
-	TRBV4-3	-	TRBJ1-2	TGCGCCAGCAGCCAAGATTCGGGGAAATTGGGGGGCTACACCTTC	CASSQDSGKLGGYTF
-	TRBV5-4	TRBD1	TRBJ1-2	TGTGCCAGCAGCATCGAGACAGGGCCTAATGGCTACACCTTC	CASSIETGPNGYTF
-	TRBV6-5	TRBD2	TRBJ2-2	TGTGCCAGCAGTTACGCGGGGGCCGGGGAGCTGTTTTTT	CASSYAGAGELFF
-	TRBV6-4	-	TRBJ2-3	TGTGCCAGCGGCGCGGGCCACACAGATACGCAGTATTTT	CASGAGHTDTQYF
once	TRBV6-5	TRBD1	TRBJ1-1	TGTGCCAGCAGTCACAAGACTGGGACAGCCGAAGCTTTCTTT	CASSHKTGTAEAFF